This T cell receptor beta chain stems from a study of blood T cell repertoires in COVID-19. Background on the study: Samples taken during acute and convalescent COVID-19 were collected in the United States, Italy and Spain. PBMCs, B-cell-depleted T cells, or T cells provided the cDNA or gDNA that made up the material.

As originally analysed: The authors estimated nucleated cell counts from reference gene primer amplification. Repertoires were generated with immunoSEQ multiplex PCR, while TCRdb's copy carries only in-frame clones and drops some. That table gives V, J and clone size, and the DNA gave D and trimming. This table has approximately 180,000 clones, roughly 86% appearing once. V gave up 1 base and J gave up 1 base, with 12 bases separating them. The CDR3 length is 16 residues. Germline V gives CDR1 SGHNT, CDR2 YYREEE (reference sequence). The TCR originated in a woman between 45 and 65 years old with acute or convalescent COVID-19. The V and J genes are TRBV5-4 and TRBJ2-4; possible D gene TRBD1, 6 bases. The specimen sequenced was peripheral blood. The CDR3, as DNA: TGTGCCAGCAGCTTGCATCCGCAGGGGGCCAAAAACATTCAGTACTTC. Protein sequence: CASSLHPQGAKNIQYF. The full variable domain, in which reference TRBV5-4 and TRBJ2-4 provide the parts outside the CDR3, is ETGVTQSPTHLIKTRGQQVTLRCSSQSGHNTVSWYQQALGQGPQFIFQYYREEENGRGNFPPRFSGLQFPNYSSELNVNALELDDSALYLCASSLHPQGAKNIQYFGAGTRLSVL.